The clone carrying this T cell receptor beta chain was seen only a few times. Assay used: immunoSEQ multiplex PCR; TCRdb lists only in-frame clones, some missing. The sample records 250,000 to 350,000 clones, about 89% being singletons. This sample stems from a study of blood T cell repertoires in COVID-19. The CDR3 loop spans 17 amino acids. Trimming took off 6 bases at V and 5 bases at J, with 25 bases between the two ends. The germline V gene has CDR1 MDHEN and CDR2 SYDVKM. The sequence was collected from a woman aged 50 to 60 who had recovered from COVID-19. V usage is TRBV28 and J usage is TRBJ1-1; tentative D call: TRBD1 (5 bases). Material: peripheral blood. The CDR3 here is CASSLTYGAGRRTEAFF. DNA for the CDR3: TGTGCCAGCAGCCTCACCTACGGGGCAGGGAGGAGAACTGAAGCTTTCTTT. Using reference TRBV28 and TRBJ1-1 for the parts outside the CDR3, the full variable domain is DVKVTQSSRYLVKRTGEKVFLECVQDMDHENMFWYRQDPGLGLRLIYFSYDVKMKEKGDIPEGYSVSREKKERFSLILESASTNQTSMYLCASSLTYGAGRRTEAFFGQGTRLTVV.